This T cell receptor beta chain was documented in a study of T cell repertoires in cytomegalovirus infection. Whole-study findings and limits: It was HLA-C-restricted CMV-specific TCR beta clonotypes that dominated the response ex vivo.

TCRdb itself ran the reads through MiXCR, one entry per CDR3 protein. The table has approximately 500,000 distinct CDR3 sequences, 16% seen once. This CDR3 is built from 14 residues. With V trimmed by 4 bases and J by 6 bases, 9 bases remained unmatched. From germline, CDR1 is SGHDN and CDR2 FVKESK. Ten or more counts support this clonotype. Its target is unknown. Sequences were obtained from CD8+ T cells from PBMCs. This sequence joins TRBV14 and TRBJ2-7, with 7 bases fitting TRBD2. The TCR sequence derives from a human donor in good health (CMV status not recorded). Some clones in this sample may be carry-over from other donors' samples. The CDR3 reads CASSLAGSLGEQYF. CDR3 bases: TGTGCCAGCAGCCTAGCGGGTTCCCTCGGCGAGCAGTACTTC.